These 19 T cell receptor beta chains originate from one sample sequenced in a study of cytotoxic CD8 clonotypes in ibrutinib-treated CLL. TCRdb keeps only in-frame clones here, not all; method: immunoSEQ multiplex PCR. The sample shows roughly 130,000 clones, around three quarters of them seen only once. The input for sequencing was PBMCs, taken after 12 months of ibrutinib treatment. Receptors were obtained from a human donor with chronic lymphocytic leukemia.

This clone occurred a few times. The chain couples TRBV4-1 to TRBJ1-5, with D tentatively TRBD1 (5 bases). The CDR3 runs 17 residues. The germline V gene has CDR1 MGHRA and CDR2 YSYEKL. V was trimmed by 0 bases and J by 9 bases, leaving 21 bases between them. Here the CDR3 reads CASSQDQGIGEGRPQHF. The CDR3 bases are TGCGCCAGCAGCCAAGATCAGGGTATAGGGGAGGGCCGGCCCCAGCATTTT.

This sequence joins TRBV7-2 and TRBJ2-5, with 11 bases fitting TRBD2. V was pared by 5 bases and J by 5 bases, with 13 bases of the junction left unmatched. In germline, CDR1 is SGHTA, CDR2 FQGNSA. This CDR3 has 17 residues. CDR3 DNA sequence: TGTGCCAGCAGCCCGCTCACACTAGCGGGAGTGATTGAGACCCAGTACTTC. This codes for CASSPLTLAGVIETQYF.

About this clone: The junction differs from germline at one of its ends, possibly a read error. The chain carries TRBV10-3 and TRBJ2-7, with 9 bases aligning to TRBD1. CDR1 is ENHRY and CDR2 is SYGVKD in the germline V gene. The CDR3 has 14 residues. The CDR3 sequence: CAISAGTGLYGQYF. In nucleotides, the CDR3 is TGTGCCATCAGTGCCGGGACAGGGCTTTACGGGCAGTACTTC.

The J gene is TRBJ1-1, the V gene TRBV6-5, with D unresolved. Between the trimmed V and J ends, which lost 2 bases and 0 bases, there was a span of 10 bases. Germline V gene lookup returns CDR1 MNHEY and CDR2 SVGAGI. The length of the CDR3 is 15 residues. This CDR3 reads CASSYEAVMNTEAFF. The DNA of the CDR3 is TGTGCCAGCAGTTACGAAGCTGTAATGAACACTGAAGCTTTCTTT.

This clone was observed a single time. The chain uses TRBV7-6 and TRBJ2-5, with 16 bases identical to TRBD2. CDR1 SGHVS and CDR2 FNYEAQ come from the germline V gene. This CDR3 is built from 18 residues. Trimming took 4 bases from V and 5 from J; bases not matched to a gene: 10. Here the CDR3 DNA reads TGTGCCAGCAGCTCCCGTGGGACTAGCGGGAGGGCCGAGGAGACCCAGTACTTC. This encodes CASSSRGTSGRAEETQYF.

V is TRBV9 and J is TRBJ1-1; 8 bases align to TRBD1. This CDR3 has 15 residues. Per the germline V gene, CDR1 is SGDLS and CDR2 is YYNGEE. Trimming at V came to 4 bases and at J to 1 base, leaving 6 bases not matched to a gene. The CDR3 reads CASSRSGTGNTEAFF. The CDR3 DNA reads TGTGCCAGCAGCAGATCCGGGACAGGGAACACTGAAGCTTTCTTT.

The J gene is TRBJ2-5, the V gene TRBV2; D unclear. Trimming took off 2 bases at V and 1 base at J, with 11 bases between the two ends. The CDR3 is 15 amino acids. CDR1 and CDR2 from the germline V gene are SNHLY and FYNNEI. The CDR3 reads CASSEFSTAQETQYF. The CDR3, as DNA: TGTGCCAGCAGTGAATTTTCAACAGCCCAAGAGACCCAGTACTTC.

The chain is built from TRBV6-5 and TRBJ2-7, with 10 bases identical to TRBD2. Germline CDR1 and CDR2: MNHEY and SVGAGI. The CDR3 extends over 15 amino acids. J lost 3 bases, V lost 4 bases, and 6 bases had no gene match. CDR3 nucleotide sequence: TGTGCCAGCAGTTCAACTAGCGGGGCCCACTACGAGCAGTACTTC. Translation gives CASSSTSGAHYEQYF.

This clone was counted between two and nine times. The V gene is TRBV2, the J gene TRBJ1-2, with D unresolved. Looked up from germline, CDR1 is SNHLY and CDR2 is FYNNEI. The V end lost 8 bases, the J end lost 0 bases, and 10 bases lay between the germline ends. This CDR3 has 13 amino acids. In DNA, the CDR3 is TGTGCCAGCGAGGGAGTCCCTAACTATGGCTACACCTTC. Translated: CASEGVPNYGYTF.

This chain uses TRBV2 with TRBJ2-3, with D possibly being TRBD2 (5 bases). Trimming took off 3 bases at V and 5 bases at J, with 18 bases between the two ends. The CDR3 is 16 residues long. Germline values: CDR1 SNHLY, CDR2 FYNNEI. CDR3 protein: CASSDGTGIGEDTQYF. The CDR3 coding sequence is TGTGCCAGCAGTGATGGTACGGGAATCGGTGAAGATACGCAGTATTTT.

The chain has TRBV6-5 and TRBJ1-1; D uncertain. CDR1 and CDR2 from the germline V gene are MNHEY and SVGAGI. The V end lost 8 bases, the J end lost 3 bases, and 7 bases lay between the germline ends. The CDR3 has 11 amino acids. In DNA form, the CDR3 reads TGTGCCAGCCGAAAAGACACTGAAGCTTTCTTT. Translated, it gives CASRKDTEAFF.

The gene calls are TRBV2 and TRBJ1-2, with 9 bases that match TRBD1. V lost 6 bases and J lost 5; bases outside the gene matches: 10. The CDR3 is 15 residues long. Germline V lookup: CDR1 SNHLY, CDR2 FYNNEI. The CDR3 nucleotides read TGTGCCAGCAGACCGGGACAGGGAGTGGTTTATGGCTACACCTTC. Its protein product is CASRPGQGVVYGYTF. The full variable domain, rest sourced from reference TRBV2 and TRBJ1-2, is EPEVTQTPSHQVTQMGQEVILRCVPISNHLYFYWYRQILGQKVEFLVSFYNNEISEKSEIFDDQFSVERPDGSNFTLKIRSTKLEDSAMYFCASRPGQGVVYGYTFGSGTRLTVV.

The chain joins TRBV7-9 to TRBJ2-5, with 9 bases lining up with TRBD1. The CDR3 length is 18 residues. Germline-derived CDR1 and CDR2 are SEHNR and FQNEAQ (reference sequence). V was clipped by 0 bases and J by 1 base; unmatched bases: 9. The CDR3 loop is CASSLALGTGLTQETQYF. The CDR3 DNA reads TGTGCCAGCAGCTTAGCGCTCGGGACAGGGCTTACCCAAGAGACCCAGTACTTC.

The chain is built from TRBV7-2 and TRBJ2-7; possible D gene TRBD2, 6 bases. The CDR3 loop spans 15 amino acids. Germline CDR1 reads SGHTA; CDR2 reads FQGNSA. Trimming took off 1 base at V and 0 bases at J, with 10 bases between the two ends. Written as DNA, the CDR3 is TGTGCCAGCAGCTTAGGTAGCGGTCCCTCCTACGAGCAGTACTTC. Translated, it gives CASSLGSGPSYEQYF. Drawing the rest from reference TRBV7-2 and TRBJ2-7, the complete variable domain is GAGVSQSPSNKVTEKGKDVELRCDPISGHTALYWYRQSLGQGLEFLIYFQGNSAPDKSGLPSDRFSAERTGGSVSTLTIQRTQQEDSAVYLCASSLGSGPSYEQYFGPGTRLTVT.

This clone appeared a few times. The rearrangement uses TRBV27 and TRBJ2-7; 15 nucleotides line up with TRBD2. The V and J ends lost 2 bases and 5 bases, in that order; junction bases with no gene match: 10. CDR1 MNHEY and CDR2 SMNVEV come from the germline V gene (reference sequence). The CDR3 extends over 18 amino acids. The CDR3 loop is CASSLTGTSGRIGDEQYF. The CDR3 nucleotides are TGTGCCAGCAGTTTAACCGGGACTAGCGGGAGGATTGGGGACGAGCAGTACTTC.

The chain has TRBV5-4 and TRBJ2-3, with 14 bases identical to TRBD2. The CDR3 is made up of 17 amino acids. Germline CDR1 and CDR2: SGHNT and YYREEE (reference sequence). With 4 bases clipped from V and 2 bases from J, the junction kept 6 bases outside the gene matches. CDR3 sequence: CASSPGGLAGATDTQYF. CDR3 in DNA: TGTGCCAGCAGCCCGGGGGGACTAGCGGGAGCCACAGATACGCAGTATTTT.

This clone came up once. The chain uses TRBV2 and TRBJ1-1, with TRBD1 matching 7 bases. Trimming removed 7 bases from V and 8 bases from J; junction bases left unmatched: 13. Looked up from germline, CDR1 is SNHLY and CDR2 is FYNNEI. The CDR3 extends over 14 amino acids. The DNA of the CDR3 is TGTGCCAGCACCTCTACCCGGCGGACAGGCGAAGCTTTCTTT. Protein: CASTSTRRTGEAFF.

The rearrangement uses TRBV5-1 and TRBJ2-3, with unresolved D. The CDR3 contains 15 residues. V gave up 4 bases and J gave up 2 bases, with 14 bases separating them. Germline CDR1 is SGHRS and CDR2 is YFSETQ. This CDR3 reads CASSPLGSSTDTQYF. DNA of the CDR3: TGCGCCAGCAGCCCCTTGGGCAGTTCCACAGATACGCAGTATTTT.

On this clone: One end of the junction does not line up with germline, which may come from a read error. This chain uses TRBV12-5 with TRBJ2-7, with D hard to call. The CDR3 covers 10 residues. The V gene's germline CDR1 is LGHNT and CDR2 FRNRAP. DNA for the CDR3: TGTGCTAGTGGATCCTACGGGCAGTACTTC. Translation gives CASGSYGQYF.